These T cell receptor beta chains were read from a single sample in a study of cytomegalovirus exposure and HLA in healthy donors. Here immunoSEQ multiplex PCR was the method, and the copy in TCRdb shows in-frame clones only, minus some. Among about 130,000 clones listed, 89% were seen once. Sequencing was carried out using PBMCs. The source of these receptors is a woman under 30 in good health and CMV-seropositive. Each CDR3 is given with its conserved first and last residue. D genes are given only for firm matches. Only part of the rows carry a size: once, few, many, or a class if the clone is expanded.

J: TRBJ2-3
V: TRBV9
size: NA
D: TRBD1
CDR3: CASSATTGEGTDTQYF
DNA: TGTGCCAGCAGCGCGACGACAGGGGAAGGCACAGATACGCAGTATTTT

J: TRBJ2-3
V: TRBV7-6
size: NA
D: TRBD2
CDR3: CASSPGGGATDTQYF
DNA: TGTGCCAGCAGCCCCGGCGGGGGGGCAACAGATACGCAGTATTTT

J: TRBJ2-1
V: TRBV7-9
size: NA
D: TRBD1
CDR3: CASSPQPWDRGHNEQFF
DNA: TGTGCCAGCAGCCCGCAGCCTTGGGACAGGGGACACAATGAGCAGTTCTTC

J: TRBJ2-2
V: TRBV6-5
size: NA
D: NA
CDR3: CASRRETFTGELFF
DNA: TGTGCCAGCCGGAGGGAAACTTTCACCGGGGAGCTGTTTTTT

J: TRBJ1-6
V: TRBV5-6
size: NA
D: TRBD1
CDR3: CASSLVEGAISYNSPLHF
DNA: TGTGCCAGCAGCTTGGTCGAGGGGGCCATCTCCTATAATTCACCCCTCCACTTT

J: TRBJ2-3
V: TRBV7-2
size: NA
D: TRBD2
CDR3: CASSHSGLAGETDTQYF
DNA: TGTGCCAGCAGCCACTCGGGACTAGCGGGGGAGACAGATACGCAGTATTTT

J: TRBJ2-7
V: TRBV19
size: NA
D: TRBD1
CDR3: CASRVTGGTYEQYF
DNA: TGTGCCAGTAGAGTAACAGGGGGGACCTACGAGCAGTACTTC

J: TRBJ2-3
V: TRBV6-1
size: NA
D: TRBD1
CDR3: CASSAQTGGVSDTQYF
DNA: TGTGCCAGCAGTGCCCAGACAGGGGGCGTCTCAGATACGCAGTATTTT

J: TRBJ2-1
V: TRBV11-3
size: NA
D: TRBD2
CDR3: CASSAGGGYEQFF
DNA: TGTGCCAGCAGCGCGGGGGGTGGGTATGAGCAGTTCTTC

J: TRBJ1-1
V: TRBV5-6
size: NA
D: NA
CDR3: CASTARTGSTEAFF
DNA: TGTGCCAGCACCGCTAGAACAGGGAGCACTGAAGCTTTCTTT

J: TRBJ1-2
V: TRBV4-3
size: NA
D: TRBD1
CDR3: CASSQVIGPGQGNYGYTF
DNA: TGCGCCAGCAGCCAAGTGATCGGACCGGGACAGGGAAACTATGGCTACACCTTC

J: TRBJ1-5
V: TRBV28
size: NA
D: TRBD1
CDR3: CASSFLDRGNQPQHF
DNA: TGTGCCAGCAGTTTTCTGGACAGGGGCAATCAGCCCCAGCATTTT

J: TRBJ2-1
V: TRBV11-1
size: NA
D: NA
CDR3: CASSLVGDNEQFF
DNA: TGTGCCAGCAGCTTAGTCGGTGACAATGAGCAGTTCTTC

J: TRBJ2-3
V: TRBV11-2
size: NA
D: TRBD2
CDR3: CASSLEVGTSGGASGDTQYF
DNA: TGTGCCAGCAGCTTAGAAGTTGGGACTAGCGGGGGGGCCTCTGGGGATACGCAGTATTTT

J: TRBJ2-1
V: TRBV27
size: NA
D: NA
CDR3: CASSSTGYNEQFF
DNA: TGTGCCAGCAGTTCAACCGGGTACAATGAGCAGTTCTTC

J: TRBJ2-5
V: TRBV5-1
size: NA
D: TRBD1
CDR3: CASSSRTGEETQYF
DNA: TGCGCCAGCAGCTCCAGGACAGGGGAAGAGACCCAGTACTTC

J: TRBJ2-7
V: TRBV7-9
size: NA
D: NA
CDR3: CASSLGTGHNEQYF
DNA: TGTGCCAGCAGCTTAGGTACAGGGCACAACGAGCAGTACTTC

J: TRBJ1-4
V: TRBV10-2
size: NA
D: TRBD1
CDR3: CASRSDRGGEKLFF
DNA: TGCGCCAGCAGGTCTGACAGGGGTGGTGAAAAACTGTTTTTT

J: TRBJ1-2
V: TRBV28
size: once
D: NA
CDR3: CASSSESGPHRGYTF
DNA: TGTGCCAGCAGTTCGGAATCTGGGCCCCACCGGGGCTACACCTTC